The 13 T cell receptor beta chains reported below all come from one sample, sequenced in a study of post-analysis software for immune sequencing data (dated by TCRdb to between 2015 and 2017). The paper as a whole reports these results and caveats: Patients showed significantly higher frequencies than controls for several TRBV segments, among them TRBV5-6, TRBV5-1 and TRBV20-1.

What these receptors recognize is not known. Libraries were made using PCR. TCRdb shows the sequencer as Illumina HiSeq 2500. To reduce PCR and sequencing biases, unique molecular identifiers were built into the TCR beta cDNA libraries. TCRdb applied fastp at Q25 and MiXCR to the public reads, then kept only in-frame beta chains. Every entry covers one CDR3 protein and lists the most common genes and DNA from its rows. This sample holds about 680,000 distinct CDR3 sequences; roughly three fifths were observed only once. The biggest ten clones account for roughly 12% of the sample. Sequenced material: blood. These receptor sequences come from a girl aged 2 to 10 with multiple sclerosis.

DNA for the CDR3: TGCGCCAGCAGCTCCCGACCTGGTAAAGGAGAGACCCAGTACTTC. It yields the protein CASSSRPGKGETQYF. V is TRBV4-3 and J is TRBJ2-5; D unclear. The CDR3 runs 15 residues. V was shortened by 5 bases and J by 4 bases, with 17 bases between the two germline ends. Germline lookup yields CDR1 LGHNA and CDR2 YSLEER.

This clonotype was counted a few times. The rearrangement joins TRBV11-2 to TRBJ1-2; D is uncertain. Trimming took 5 bases from V and 6 from J, leaving 19 bases between them. Germline V gives CDR1 SGHAT, CDR2 FQNNGV. This CDR3 region has 15 residues. This CDR3 is CASSTPLGRRNGYTF. CDR3 nucleotides: TGTGCCAGCAGCACCCCGCTTGGCAGAAGGAATGGCTACACCTTC.

This clonotype was picked up a small number of times. The chain joins TRBV24-1 to TRBJ2-5; D possibly uses TRBD1 or TRBD2 (5 bases each). Germline lookup yields CDR1 KGHDR and CDR2 SFDVKD. V lost 9 bases, J lost 1 base, and 14 bases lay in between. The length of the CDR3 is 14 residues. Here the CDR3 reads CATGAGTAQETQYF. As DNA, the CDR3 is TGTGCCACCGGGGCTGGGACGGCCCAAGAGACCCAGTACTTC.

This clonotype was picked up a small number of times. The chain employs TRBV29-1 and TRBJ2-1; TRBD2 agrees at 14 bases. CDR1 and CDR2 (germline): SQVTM, ANQGSEA. Germline trimming cut 5 bases from V and 0 bases from J; bases unmatched to any gene: 6. This CDR3 is built from 17 residues. CDR3 nucleotides: TGCAGCGTTTCGGGACTAGCGGGGGAAAGCTCCTACAATGAGCAGTTCTTC. It is translated as CSVSGLAGESSYNEQFF.

The genes are TRBV6-5 and TRBJ2-1; a possible D gene is TRBD2 (6 bases). Trimming removed 5 bases at V and 8 bases at J, with 16 bases between. Per the germline V gene, CDR1 is MNHEY and CDR2 is SVGAGI. This CDR3 region has 14 residues. CDR3: CASSPWTIQHEQFF. CDR3 nucleotide sequence: TGTGCCAGCAGTCCCTGGACTATTCAGCATGAGCAGTTCTTC.

V is TRBV6-5 and J is TRBJ1-5; possibly TRBD1 for D (6 bases). CDR3 length equals 14 residues. Germline-derived CDR1 and CDR2 are MNHEY and SVGAGI. V was trimmed by 8 bases and J by 0 bases, leaving 11 bases between them. The CDR3 DNA is TGTGCCAGCTCGAGACAGGTTAGCAATCAGCCCCAGCATTTT. This sequence encodes CASSRQVSNQPQHF.

This rearrangement joins TRBV5-1 to TRBJ2-7; 9 bases match TRBD2. Per germline, CDR1 SGHRS and CDR2 YFSETQ. This CDR3 contains 13 residues. Trimming removed 2 bases from V and 5 bases from J; junction bases left unmatched: 2. The CDR3 DNA reads TGCGCCAGCAGCTTTAGCGGGAGTGACGAGCAGTACTTC. The encoded protein is CASSFSGSDEQYF.

In its sample, this clonotype was seen a few times. The V and J genes are TRBV12-3 or TRBV12-4 and TRBJ2-5; 7 nucleotides match TRBD2. CDR3 length: 16 residues. J was trimmed by 2 bases and V by 2 bases; bases with no gene match: 8. CDR3 protein: CASSLWIGGVQETQYF. CDR3 in DNA: TGTGCCAGCAGTTTATGGATTGGGGGGGTTCAAGAGACCCAGTACTTC.

This clonotype has more than one count but fewer than ten. The chain is built from TRBV6-6 and TRBJ2-1; 10 bases agree with TRBD2. Germline CDR1 reads MNHNY; CDR2 reads SVGAGI (reference sequence). V gave up 4 bases and J gave up 3 bases; unmatched junction bases: 6. The CDR3 has 16 residues. The CDR3 loop reads CASSSPGLASYNEQFF. CDR3 nucleotide sequence: TGTGCCAGCAGTTCGCCGGGACTAGCGAGCTACAATGAGCAGTTCTTC.

V usage is TRBV29-1 and J usage is TRBJ2-4; TRBD2 is a possible D gene (5 bases). With 0 bases removed from V and 1 base from J, the gap between germline ends came to 16 bases. The length of the CDR3 is 17 residues. Germline CDR1 SQVTM, CDR2 ANQGSEA. CDR3 protein: CSVEEIGPGMAKNIQYF. The CDR3 DNA follows: TGCAGCGTTGAAGAAATAGGGCCGGGGATGGCCAAAAACATTCAGTACTTC. The complete variable domain, with remaining parts taken from reference TRBV29-1 and TRBJ2-4, reads SAVISQKPSRDICQRGTSLTIQCQVDSQVTMMFWYRQQPGQSLTLIATANQGSEATYESGFVIDKFPISRPNLTFSTLTVSNMSPEDSSIYLCSVEEIGPGMAKNIQYFGAGTRLSVL.

The sample holds many counts of this clonotype. V and J are TRBV20-1 and TRBJ1-1; no clear D gene. The V gene lost 0 bases and the J gene lost 1 base, with 15 bases spanning the gap. The CDR3 has 16 amino acids. CDR1 is DFQATT and CDR2 is SNEGSKA in the germline V gene (reference sequence). The CDR3 region has the DNA TGCAGTGCTAGAGATAGTGTGGGTCAGGAGAACACTGAAGCTTTCTTT. Residues: CSARDSVGQENTEAFF.

The chain carries TRBV18 and TRBJ2-7; D perhaps matches TRBD1 (6 bases). The closer fit of TRBJ2-5 to the DNA end suggests the J call may be wrong. The germline CDR1 and CDR2 sequences are KGHSH and LQKENI. This CDR3 spans 16 amino acids. The CDR3 coding sequence is TGTGCCAGCTCACCCACAGGGCCAGGACGAAAGGAGACCCAGTACTTC. It encodes CASSPTGPGRKETQYF.

The chain carries TRBV10-3 and TRBJ2-1; D uncertain. Germline V CDR1 and CDR2: ENHRY, SYGVKD. The CDR3 has 13 amino acids. Trimming removed 3 bases at V and 4 bases at J, with 7 bases between. CDR3 in DNA: TGTGCCATCAGTGAACCCAGTTACAATGAGCAGTTCTTC. It yields the protein CAISEPSYNEQFF.